This TCR beta chain came from a study of blood T cells in healthy people across ages. In the study overall: About one barcoded beta molecule per two T cells came from capture by template switching.

Study-level results: The unknown donor CMV status may have confounded expanded clonotype changes.

This CDR3 spans 15 amino acids. V gave up 7 bases and J gave up 1 base; unmatched junction bases: 6. Germline CDR1 reads SNHLY; CDR2 reads FYNNEI. RNA extraction gave at least 6 micrograms of total RNA per sample. This clonotype was detected only a few times. The antigen is not known. A J-beta primer mix and a sample-barcoded 5' primer were used in a second PCR of about 7 to 12 cycles. TCRdb passed the 5' RACE reads through MiXCR, listing each CDR3 protein once. The sample yields about 1.6 million distinct CDR3 sequences, about 32% seen once. V and J are TRBV2 and TRBJ1-1; 10 bases match TRBD1. The sequenced sample was blood. This TCR derives from a woman younger than 45 in good health. CDR3 DNA sequence: TGTGCCAGCACGAAGGACAGGGGGGAGAACACTGAAGCTTTCTTT. Protein product: CASTKDRGENTEAFF.